The next 22 T cell receptor beta chains were all read from a single sample in a study of blood T cell repertoires in COVID-19. The assay was immunoSEQ multiplex PCR, and TCRdb's table has in-frame clones only and misses some. In the table there are about 230,000 clones, 86% of which are singletons. The specimen sequenced was PBMCs or T cells enriched from blood (not recorded which). The receptors were gathered from a man between 18 and 29 years old who had recovered from COVID-19.

V gene TRBV9 combines with J gene TRBJ2-7; D may be TRBD2 (6 bases). This CDR3 is built from 16 residues. V lost 3 bases and J lost 2, with 18 bases in between. The germline V gene encodes CDR1 SGDLS and CDR2 YYNGEE. This chain's CDR3 is CASSAGGGGGTYEQYF. CDR3 bases: TGTGCCAGCAGCGCGGGTGGGGGTGGCGGGACCTACGAGCAGTACTTC.

The chain combines TRBV28 with TRBJ1-4; D is uncertain. Looked up from germline, CDR1 is MDHEN and CDR2 is SYDVKM. This CDR3 is built from 14 residues. V lost 8 bases, J lost 4 bases, and 14 bases lay in between. The CDR3 DNA follows: TGTGCCAGCTGGTTTAGTTCCTTTAATGAAAAACTGTTTTTT. This translates into CASWFSSFNEKLFF.

This chain uses TRBV29-1 with TRBJ1-1; D not resolved. The V end lost 3 bases, the J end lost 6 bases, and 11 bases lay between the germline ends. CDR3 size: 12 residues. Germline CDR1 SQVTM, CDR2 ANQGSEA. CDR3 bases: TGCAGCGTTGATGGTGGCAACGCTGAAGCTTTCTTT. Translation gives CSVDGGNAEAFF.

The J gene is TRBJ1-1, the V gene TRBV30; weak D call: TRBD1 (5 bases). V lost 4 bases, J lost 4 bases, and 10 bases lay in between. Germline V lookup: CDR1 GTSNPN, CDR2 SVGIG (reference sequence). The CDR3 sequence is 12 residues long. The CDR3 coding sequence is TGTGCCTGGATCCTGGGGGGCACTGAAGCTTTCTTT. Translation: CAWILGGTEAFF.

The chain uses TRBV6-5 and TRBJ2-5; 12 nucleotides align to TRBD2. This CDR3 comprises 15 residues. The J segment lost 5 bases and the V segment lost 2 bases, leaving 3 bases of the junction unmatched. Germline assignment: CDR1 MNHEY and CDR2 SVGAGI. CDR3 amino acids: CASSYASGGAETQYF. CDR3 nucleotides: TGTGCCAGCAGTTACGCTAGCGGGGGGGCCGAGACCCAGTACTTC.

Regarding this clone: Sequence at one end of the junction differs from germline and may be a read error. This chain uses TRBV3-1 (or the pseudogene TRBV3-2) with TRBJ2-3; 11 bases map to TRBD2. The CDR3 runs 13 residues. Germline loops: CDR1 LGHDT, CDR2 YNNKEL (reference sequence). Here the CDR3 reads CASSPGLAAPLGF. The CDR3 DNA reads as TGTGCCAGCAGCCCGGGACTAGCGGCCCCCCTGGGTTTT.

This clone has a single count. The chain is built from TRBV18 and TRBJ1-2; D ambiguous. Trimming pared 2 bases from V and 4 bases from J, leaving 8 bases between. This CDR3 comprises 13 residues. CDR1 and CDR2 (germline): KGHSH, LQKENI. This CDR3 reads CASSPAGPYGYTF. Here the CDR3 DNA reads TGTGCCAGCTCACCAGCTGGCCCCTATGGCTACACCTTC. The complete variable domain, with remaining parts taken from reference TRBV18 and TRBJ1-2, reads NAGVMQNPRHLVRRRGQEARLRCSPMKGHSHVYWYRQLPEEGLKFMVYLQKENIIDESGMPKERFSAEFPKEGPSILRIQQVVRGDSAAYFCASSPAGPYGYTFGSGTRLTVV.

The V and J genes are TRBV7-9 and TRBJ2-7; D may be TRBD1 (6 bases). CDR3 size: 16 residues. Germline CDR1 reads SEHNR; CDR2 reads FQNEAQ (reference sequence). V was clipped by 3 bases and J by 2 bases, with 17 bases between them. The CDR3 DNA is TGTGCCAGCAGCTTGGGTGGGGGCAGTATTCCCTACGAGCAGTACTTC. Translation gives CASSLGGGSIPYEQYF.

The chain couples TRBV30 to TRBJ2-1; D is possibly TRBD2 (6 bases). The V end was cut by 0 bases, the J end by 5 bases, with 11 bases between. Germline CDR1 GTSNPN, CDR2 SVGIG (reference sequence). The CDR3 contains 14 residues. In DNA, the CDR3 is TGTGCCTGGAGTGTACTAGCAGGGCACAATGAGCAGTTCTTC. Protein sequence: CAWSVLAGHNEQFF.

This chain connects TRBV3-1 (or the pseudogene TRBV3-2) to TRBJ2-4, with 7 bases identical to TRBD2. CDR3 length: 13 residues. CDR1 LGHDT and CDR2 YNNKEL come from the germline V gene (reference sequence). Trimming at V came to 4 bases and at J to 9 bases, leaving 6 bases not matched to a gene. The CDR3 spells CASSLTGEGIQYF. CDR3 bases: TGTGCCAGCAGCCTCACGGGGGAGGGCATTCAGTACTTC.

The gene calls are TRBV10-3 and TRBJ2-7; D remains unclear. Germline V CDR1 and CDR2: ENHRY, SYGVKD. This CDR3 region has 16 residues. Trimming took off 2 bases at V and 2 bases at J, with 16 bases between the two ends. The CDR3 bases are TGTGCCATCAGTGAGCCCGGGTCTCCTAACCCCTACGAGCAGTACTTC. Protein sequence: CAISEPGSPNPYEQYF.

CDR3 in DNA: TGCAGCGTTTCAACAGGGGACGTGGTCTATGGCTACACCTTC. Its translation is CSVSTGDVVYGYTF. The chain has TRBV29-1 and TRBJ1-2; TRBD1 matches 7 bases. CDR1 and CDR2 from the germline V gene are SQVTM and ANQGSEA. The CDR3 length is 14 residues. With V trimmed by 5 bases and J by 4 bases, 10 bases remained unmatched. The entire variable domain, with the rest obtained from reference TRBV29-1 and TRBJ1-2, is as follows: SAVISQKPSRDICQRGTSLTIQCQVDSQVTMMFWYRQQPGQSLTLIATANQGSEATYESGFVIDKFPISRPNLTFSTLTVSNMSPEDSSIYLCSVSTGDVVYGYTFGSGTRLTVV.

The rearrangement links TRBV3-1 (or the pseudogene TRBV3-2) to TRBJ1-2; tentatively, D is TRBD1 (6 bases). Germline values: CDR1 LGHDT, CDR2 YNNKEL (reference sequence). Trimming took 3 bases from V and 0 from J, leaving 11 bases between them. CDR3 length: 15 amino acids. The CDR3 nucleotides are TGTGCCAGCAGCCAGGCGGACAGTCCTAACTATGGCTACACCTTC. It encodes CASSQADSPNYGYTF.

V is TRBV15 and J is TRBJ2-3; 7 positions match TRBD1. This CDR3 is 15 amino acids long. CDR1 and CDR2 (germline): LNHNV, YYDKDF (reference sequence). Trimming took 5 bases from V and 3 from J; bases not matched to a gene: 8. The CDR3 reads CATSGHRGGTDTQYF. The DNA for the CDR3 is TGTGCCACCAGCGGACACAGGGGTGGGACAGATACGCAGTATTTT.

This clone occurred a few times. J is TRBJ1-1 and V is TRBV5-1, with TRBD1 matching 8 bases. This CDR3 region has 16 residues. Germline CDR1 SGHRS, CDR2 YFSETQ. V trimming: 0 bases; J trimming: 0 bases; junction bases outside the gene matches: 4. CDR3 nucleotides: TGCGCCAGCAGCTTGGGACAGGGGAATATGAACACTGAAGCTTTCTTT. Translation gives CASSLGQGNMNTEAFF.

The chain employs TRBV5-1 and TRBJ2-7; 7 bases line up with TRBD1. J lost 2 bases, V lost 3 bases, and 5 bases had no gene match. This CDR3 region has 14 residues. Germline loops: CDR1 SGHRS, CDR2 YFSETQ. The CDR3 is CASSSSGTAYEQYF. The CDR3 nucleotides read TGCGCCAGCAGCTCATCCGGGACAGCCTACGAGCAGTACTTC. Full variable domain (rest looked up from reference TRBV5-1 and TRBJ2-7): KAGVTQTPRYLIKTRGQQVTLSCSPISGHRSVSWYQQTPGQGLQFLFEYFSETQRNKGNFPGRFSGRQFSNSRSEMNVSTLELGDSALYLCASSSSGTAYEQYFGPGTRLTVT.

In its sample, this clone was seen a few times. This specimen includes other DNA sequences encoding the same CDR3. The chain is built from TRBV12-3 or TRBV12-4 and TRBJ1-6; 9 positions agree with TRBD1. This CDR3 region has 13 residues. V lost 6 bases and J lost 11; bases outside the gene matches: 5. The CDR3 protein is CASSGTGRTPLHF. The CDR3 nucleotides are TGTGCCAGCAGCGGGACAGGGAGAACACCCCTCCACTTT.

This rearrangement joins TRBV19 to TRBJ2-3, with 9 bases aligning to TRBD2. The CDR3 totals 16 residues. Trimming removed 6 bases from V and 1 base from J; junction bases left unmatched: 8. The V gene's germline CDR1 is LNHDA and CDR2 SQIVND (reference sequence). DNA for the CDR3: TGTGCCAGTAGCCGAATGACTAGCGGACGCACAGATACGCAGTATTTT. Translating gives CASSRMTSGRTDTQYF.

The chain recombines TRBV2 with TRBJ1-1, with D possibly matching TRBD1 (6 bases). The CDR3 has 15 amino acids. The V gene's germline CDR1 is SNHLY and CDR2 FYNNEI. V lost 6 bases to trimming and J lost 1 base, with 15 bases between them. The DNA of the CDR3 is TGTGCCAGCAGACGACAGGCGACTACGAACACTGAAGCTTTCTTT. Amino acids: CASRRQATTNTEAFF.

This chain links TRBV24-1 with TRBJ2-1; 12 bases map to TRBD2. Germline loops: CDR1 KGHDR, CDR2 SFDVKD. J was trimmed by 6 bases and V by 10 bases; bases with no gene match: 6. This CDR3 has 14 amino acids. The CDR3 nucleotides are TGTGCCACGCGTCCTAGCGGGGGGGGCAATGAGCAGTTCTTC. It specifies CATRPSGGGNEQFF.

The genes are TRBV6-5 and TRBJ1-2; 7 nucleotides line up with TRBD1. The ends lost 6 bases at V and 0 bases at J; junction bases unmatched: 7. CDR1 is MNHEY, CDR2 SVGAGI, per germline. CDR3 size: 15 residues. CDR3 amino acids: CASSRGTAANYGYTF. DNA for the CDR3: TGTGCCAGCAGCCGCGGGACAGCCGCTAACTATGGCTACACCTTC.

The chain employs TRBV19 and TRBJ2-7; 8 nucleotides line up with TRBD1. Trimming took 3 bases from V and 5 from J; bases not matched to a gene: 3. The length of the CDR3 is 13 residues. Germline values: CDR1 LNHDA, CDR2 SQIVND (reference sequence). Here the CDR3 reads CASSITGGNEQYF. The CDR3 DNA reads as TGTGCCAGTAGTATTACAGGGGGGAACGAGCAGTACTTC.